Each of the 8 T cell receptor beta chains below was sequenced from the same sample in a study of Ad26.COV2.S vaccination and SARS-CoV-2 variants. Treatment meaning: roughly 18 received Ad26.COV2.S at low or high dose, single or two shots; about 5 received placebo; per-sample allocation not given. Sampling took place 63 days after the first vaccine or placebo injection. Clones were read by immunoSEQ multiplex PCR, and TCRdb kept only the in-frame ones, dropping some. There are approximately 410,000 clones in the sample; 88% occur only once, and 3.6% lies in the top ten. Source: peripheral blood, taken in a trial of Ad26.COV2.S vaccine versus placebo. The receptors stem from a person aged 18-65 years who received the Ad26.COV2.S COVID-19 vaccine or a placebo.

This clone was recorded once. V usage is TRBV10-3 and J usage is TRBJ2-1, with TRBD2 identical over 14 bases. V lost 8 bases, J lost 8 bases, and 2 bases stayed unmatched. The CDR3 loop spans 13 amino acids. Looked up from germline, CDR1 is ENHRY and CDR2 is SYGVKD. CDR3 protein: CAIRLAGGHEQFF. DNA for the CDR3: TGTGCCATCCGACTAGCGGGGGGGCATGAGCAGTTCTTC.

CDR3 sequence reads: CASSLGGQENTGELFF. The CDR3 DNA reads TGTGCCAGCAGCTTAGGGGGACAGGAGAACACCGGGGAGCTGTTTTTT. V is TRBV11-1 and J is TRBJ2-2, with TRBD1 matching over 8 bases. CDR1 SGHAT and CDR2 FQDESV come from the germline V gene (reference sequence). V lost 1 base to trimming and J lost 1 base; unmatched junction nucleotides: 2. CDR3 length: 16 amino acids. The complete variable domain, with remaining parts taken from reference TRBV11-1 and TRBJ2-2, reads EAEVAQSPRYKITEKSQAVAFWCDPISGHATLYWYRQILGQGPELLVQFQDESVVDDSQLPKDRFSAERLKGVDSTLKIQPAELGDSAMYLCASSLGGQENTGELFFGEGSRLTVL.

V is TRBV10-3 and J is TRBJ1-6; a weak D match, TRBD1 (5 bases). V was clipped by 0 bases and J by 7 bases, with 10 bases between them. Germline V gene data show CDR1 as ENHRY and CDR2 as SYGVKD. The CDR3 covers 15 residues. CDR3 amino acids: CAISESGDPNSPLHF. CDR3 in DNA: TGTGCCATCAGTGAGTCGGGGGACCCAAATTCACCCCTCCACTTT.

This CDR3 reads CASSWTPGQGANTEAFF. CDR3 bases: TGCGCCAGCAGCTGGACGCCGGGACAGGGGGCGAACACTGAAGCTTTCTTT. V and J are TRBV5-1 and TRBJ1-1, with 12 nucleotides matching TRBD1. The CDR3 extends over 17 amino acids. V was clipped by 3 bases and J by 1 base; unmatched bases: 7. In germline, CDR1 is SGHRS, CDR2 YFSETQ.

V is TRBV7-2 and J is TRBJ2-3, with 16 bases identical to TRBD2. In germline, CDR1 is SGHTA, CDR2 FQGNSA. V trimming: 5 bases; J trimming: 6 bases; junction bases outside the gene matches: 5. The CDR3 loop spans 16 amino acids. CDR3 amino acids: CASSQGLAGGQDTQYF. Here the CDR3 DNA reads TGTGCCAGCAGCCAGGGACTAGCGGGGGGGCAGGATACGCAGTATTTT.

The chain is built from TRBV7-3 and TRBJ2-3; D is undetermined. The CDR3 length is 16 residues. Germline values: CDR1 SGHTA, CDR2 FQGTGA. The V and J ends lost 0 bases and 2 bases respectively, with 12 bases between them. Here the CDR3 DNA reads TGTGCCAGCAGCTTAACAACGGTAGCAGACACAGATACGCAGTATTTT. Translating it yields CASSLTTVADTDTQYF. The full variable domain, with the rest looked up from reference TRBV7-3 and TRBJ2-3, is GAGVSQTPSNKVTEKGKYVELRCDPISGHTALYWYRQSLGQGPEFLIYFQGTGAADDSGLPNDRFFAVRPEGSVSTLKIQRTERGDSAVYLCASSLTTVADTDTQYFGPGTRLTVL.

CDR3 coding DNA: TGTGCCAGCAGCCCAGGACTAGCGGACGTACTTCAAGAGACCCAGTACTTC. Protein product: CASSPGLADVLQETQYF. The chain links TRBV5-4 to TRBJ2-5; the match to TRBD2 covers 10 bases. Germline-derived CDR1 and CDR2 are SGHNT and YYREEE (reference sequence). Trimming took 4 bases from V and 2 from J; bases not matched to a gene: 11. The CDR3 has 17 residues.

The V gene is TRBV2, the J gene TRBJ2-7; 7 nucleotides line up with TRBD2. Germline assignment: CDR1 SNHLY and CDR2 FYNNEI. This CDR3 has 13 amino acids. V dropped 8 bases and J dropped 2; count of bases not matched to a gene: 6. CDR3 coding DNA: TGTGCCAGCTTCGGAGGACTAGCCTACGAGCAGTACTTC. Protein sequence: CASFGGLAYEQYF.